These T cell receptor beta chains were read from a single sample in a study of blood T cell repertoires in COVID-19. Clones were sequenced by immunoSEQ multiplex PCR, and TCRdb holds only the in-frame ones, with some missing. The table includes 200,000 to 250,000 clones, around 86% detected once. The source material was PBMCs or T cells enriched from blood (not recorded which). The receptor source for this set is a man aged 40-49 years who had recovered from COVID-19. The CDR3 runs from the conserved cysteine through the conserved F or W. D genes are given only for firm matches. Rows may omit the clone size; those that give it use once, few, many or a size class.

V gene	D gene	J gene	clone size	CDR3 protein	CDR3 DNA
TRBV6-5	-	TRBJ1-1	-	CASSSSYMNTEAFF	TGTGCCAGCAGTTCTAGTTACATGAACACTGAAGCTTTCTTT
TRBV18	-	TRBJ1-1	-	CASSVNTEAFF	TGTGCCAGCTCCGTGAACACTGAAGCTTTCTTT
TRBV12-5	-	TRBJ1-3	-	CASGLVLASSGNTIYF	TGTGCTAGTGGTTTGGTATTAGCTAGCTCTGGAAACACCATATATTTT
TRBV7-3	TRBD2	TRBJ2-2	-	CASSPLAGSGTGELFF	TGTGCCAGCAGTCCGCTAGCGGGGTCGGGCACCGGGGAGCTGTTTTTT
TRBV20-1	-	TRBJ2-1	once	CSASKQAQYNEQFF	TGCAGTGCTAGTAAACAGGCACAATACAATGAGCAGTTCTTC
TRBV4-3	-	TRBJ2-1	-	CASSQMPGLAFNEQFF	TGCGCCAGCAGCCAAATGCCGGGACTGGCCTTTAATGAGCAGTTCTTC
TRBV9	-	TRBJ1-1	-	CASSARTGLVGSEAFF	TGTGCCAGCAGCGCAAGAACAGGGCTCGTAGGTAGCGAAGCTTTCTTT
TRBV20-1	-	TRBJ1-2	-	CRAAGSRGYTF	TGCAGAGCAGCGGGGAGCCGTGGCTACACCTTC
TRBV7-9	TRBD1	TRBJ1-2	-	CASSLDRGGYTF	TGTGCCAGCAGCTTGGACAGGGGAGGCTACACCTTC
TRBV6-1	-	TRBJ2-3	-	CASSETQGAGTDTQYF	TGTGCCAGCAGTGAAACCCAAGGGGCAGGGACAGATACGCAGTATTTT
TRBV4-3	-	TRBJ1-3	once	CASSQGYRAPGNTIYF	TGCGCCAGCAGCCAAGGGTACAGGGCCCCGGGGAACACCATATATTTT
TRBV7-9	TRBD1	TRBJ2-3	-	CASSLRGPSGTDTQYF	TGTGCCAGCAGCTTAAGGGGGCCTTCGGGCACAGATACGCAGTATTTT
TRBV5-4	TRBD2	TRBJ2-7	-	CASSLNSGGVGYEQYF	TGTGCCAGCAGCTTGAACTCGGGAGGTGTTGGCTACGAGCAGTACTTC
TRBV7-9	-	TRBJ1-2	once	CASSLNAGYGYTF	TGTGCCAGCAGCCTAAACGCCGGCTATGGCTACACCTTC
TRBV18	TRBD1	TRBJ1-1	-	CASLLGQGAGDTEAFF	TGTGCCAGCCTCTTGGGACAGGGGGCAGGGGACACTGAAGCTTTCTTT
TRBV9	-	TRBJ1-3	-	CASSTNHFTGNTIYF	TGTGCCAGCAGCACAAACCATTTTACTGGAAACACCATATATTTT
TRBV6-5	-	TRBJ2-6	-	CASTPVRAGANVLTF	TGTGCCAGCACCCCCGTCAGGGCTGGGGCCAACGTCCTGACTTTC
TRBV7-9	-	TRBJ2-1	-	CASPGERYEQFF	TGTGCCAGTCCAGGGGAGAGGTATGAGCAGTTCTTC
TRBV9	TRBD1	TRBJ1-1	-	CASSVGQGAWATEAFF	TGTGCCAGCAGCGTAGGACAGGGGGCATGGGCCACTGAAGCTTTCTTT
TRBV19	TRBD2	TRBJ2-1	-	CASSFSGGGIYNEQFF	TGTGCCAGTAGTTTTAGCGGGGGGGGTATATACAATGAGCAGTTCTTC
TRBV15	-	TRBJ2-7	-	CATSRDPLDIPYEQYF	TGTGCCACCAGCAGAGATCCGCTGGACATCCCCTACGAGCAGTACTTC
TRBV29-1	TRBD1	TRBJ2-3	-	CSVEQTGNTDTQYF	TGCAGCGTTGAACAGACAGGGAACACAGATACGCAGTATTTT
TRBV7-9	-	TRBJ1-4	-	CASSLYDSATNEKLFF	TGTGCCAGCAGCTTATATGACAGTGCAACTAATGAAAAACTGTTTTTT
TRBV4-2	TRBD2	TRBJ2-7	-	CASSQESGLAGILSYEQYF	TGTGCCAGCAGCCAAGAATCCGGGCTAGCGGGGATCCTCTCCTACGAGCAGTACTTC
TRBV5-4	-	TRBJ1-3	few	CASSLKGEDTIYF	TGTGCCAGCAGCTTGAAAGGGGAGGACACCATATATTTT
TRBV3-1/TRBV3-2	TRBD2	TRBJ2-5	-	CASSRSLAGGQETQYF	TGTGCCAGCAGCCGATCCCTAGCGGGAGGGCAAGAGACCCAGTACTTC
TRBV18	TRBD1	TRBJ2-2	-	CASSRTGGIGELFF	TGTGCCAGCTCACGGACAGGGGGCATCGGGGAGCTGTTTTTT
TRBV30	-	TRBJ2-7	-	CAWNGQDSRYEQYF	TGTGCCTGGAACGGCCAGGACTCCCGGTACGAGCAGTACTTC
TRBV10-2	TRBD2	TRBJ2-2	-	CASSESGKNTGELFF	TGCGCCAGCAGTGAAAGCGGGAAGAACACCGGGGAGCTGTTTTTT
TRBV2	-	TRBJ2-7	once	CASRDSYEQYF	TGTGCCAGCAGAGACAGCTACGAGCAGTACTTC